These 14 T cell receptor beta chains came from one sample sequenced in a study of OX40 agonist ivuxolimab in advanced cancers. Sequenced by immunoSEQ multiplex PCR; TCRdb stores in-frame clones only, minus some. The sample holds around 69,000 clones, 84% seen once. Material: CD4+ or CD8+ T cells sorted from blood, obtained in a trial of the OX40 agonist ivuxolimab. These TCRs come from an adult with an advanced solid tumor such as melanoma, head and neck, liver or kidney cancer.

V is TRBV6-6 and J is TRBJ2-4; tentatively, D is TRBD1 or TRBD2 (5 bases each). Trimming removed 4 bases from V and 8 bases from J, with 15 bases in between. The CDR3 loop spans 14 amino acids. CDR1 and CDR2 (germline): MNHNY, SVGAGI (reference sequence). CDR3 sequence: CASSSGTLGDIQYF. The CDR3 DNA reads TGTGCCAGCAGTTCCGGGACCCTGGGGGACATTCAGTACTTC.

This CDR3 reads CASSLTGSTYNEQFF. The CDR3 nucleotides are TGTGCCAGCAGTTTAACAGGGTCGACCTACAATGAGCAGTTCTTC. V gene TRBV28 combines with J gene TRBJ2-1; possible D gene TRBD1, 6 bases. The CDR3 totals 15 residues. Germline values: CDR1 MDHEN, CDR2 SYDVKM. V lost 2 bases and J lost 2, with 10 bases in between.

This chain links TRBV10-2 with TRBJ2-7, with no clear D. V was clipped by 3 bases and J by 2 bases, with 17 bases between them. Germline V lookup: CDR1 WSHSY, CDR2 SAAADI. There are 16 residues in the CDR3. CDR3 amino acids: CASSESPYTTTYEQYF. The CDR3 DNA sequence: TGCGCCAGCAGTGAAAGCCCGTATACTACTACCTACGAGCAGTACTTC.

This clone is classed as medium-sized. This chain joins TRBV7-2 and TRBJ2-7, with a tentative D call TRBD1 (5 bases). Germline CDR1 reads SGHTA; CDR2 reads FQGNSA. This CDR3 region has 14 residues. Trimming removed 7 bases from V and 4 bases from J, with 17 bases in between. Written as DNA, the CDR3 is TGTGCCAGCAAACAGGTTCAGGCATCTTACGAGCAGTACTTC. Amino acid sequence: CASKQVQASYEQYF.

This chain's CDR3 is CASSGGNAPRSTDTQYF. In DNA form, the CDR3 reads TGTGCCAGCAGCGGGGGGAACGCACCGAGAAGCACAGATACGCAGTATTTT. The chain uses TRBV5-4 and TRBJ2-3; D is perhaps TRBD2 (6 bases). The V end was cut by 4 bases, the J end by 0 bases, with 18 bases between. The CDR3 sequence is 17 residues long. Germline V gene data show CDR1 as SGHNT and CDR2 as YYREEE (reference sequence).

The rearrangement links TRBV5-1 to TRBJ2-3, with 9 bases lining up with TRBD2. The CDR3 is 16 amino acids. With 0 bases clipped from V and 2 bases from J, the junction kept 4 bases outside the gene matches. From germline, CDR1 is SGHRS and CDR2 YFSETQ. The CDR3 is CASSLVTSGNTDTQYF. The CDR3, as DNA: TGCGCCAGCAGCTTGGTGACTAGCGGAAACACAGATACGCAGTATTTT.

The chain employs TRBV9 and TRBJ2-2, with D uncertain. The ends were cut back, 0 bases at V and 4 bases at J, with 16 bases in the middle. The CDR3 is made up of 17 amino acids. Germline V CDR1 and CDR2: SGDLS, YYNGEE. CDR3 DNA: TGTGCCAGCAGCGTAGACAACCCCAACCCCAGCACCGGGGAGCTGTTTTTT. This gives the protein CASSVDNPNPSTGELFF.

V gene TRBV2 combines with J gene TRBJ2-5; D gene unclear. Germline V gene data show CDR1 as SNHLY and CDR2 as FYNNEI. Trimming left V 10 bases short and J 3 bases short, with 15 bases between. The CDR3 sequence is 13 residues long. The CDR3 region has the DNA TGTGCCACCCACGCGCTTAGAGAAGAGACCCAGTACTTC. It encodes CATHALREETQYF. Together with reference TRBV2 and TRBJ2-5, the CDR3 gives the full variable domain: EPEVTQTPSHQVTQMGQEVILRCVPISNHLYFYWYRQILGQKVEFLVSFYNNEISEKSEIFDDQFSVERPDGSNFTLKIRSTKLEDSAMYFCATHALREETQYFGPGTRLLVL.

The chain is built from TRBV18 and TRBJ1-4, with D unclear. Germline CDR1 reads KGHSH; CDR2 reads LQKENI. CDR3 length equals 15 residues. The V end was cut by 4 bases, the J end by 2 bases, with 11 bases between. CDR3 coding DNA: TGTGCCAGCTCACTGACACCTATGACTAATGAAAAACTGTTTTTT. It specifies CASSLTPMTNEKLFF. The variable domain in full, completed from reference TRBV18 and TRBJ1-4, reads NAGVMQNPRHLVRRRGQEARLRCSPMKGHSHVYWYRQLPEEGLKFMVYLQKENIIDESGMPKERFSAEFPKEGPSILRIQQVVRGDSAAYFCASSLTPMTNEKLFFGSGTQLSVL.

V and J are TRBV10-3 and TRBJ2-7; the D is unclear. V lost 8 bases and J lost 1, with 12 bases in between. Germline V CDR1 and CDR2: ENHRY, SYGVKD. This CDR3 has 13 amino acids. The CDR3 sequence is CAIAAATSYEQYF. The DNA for the CDR3 is TGTGCCATCGCGGCAGCCACATCCTACGAGCAGTACTTC.

The chain uses TRBV6-5 and TRBJ2-1; D not resolved. V gave up 6 bases and J gave up 5 bases, with 11 bases separating them. CDR1 is MNHEY, CDR2 SVGAGI, per germline. The length of the CDR3 is 13 residues. CDR3 region: CASRDSLDNEQFF. The CDR3, as DNA: TGTGCCAGCAGAGATAGTTTGGACAATGAGCAGTTCTTC.

The rearrangement links TRBV10-3 to TRBJ2-7; 13 positions agree with TRBD2. CDR3 length: 16 amino acids. Trimming removed 4 bases from V and 2 bases from J; junction bases left unmatched: 5. In germline, CDR1 is ENHRY, CDR2 SYGVKD. CDR3 protein: CAISGGTSGIPYEQYF. Here the CDR3 DNA reads TGTGCCATCAGTGGAGGGACTAGCGGGATCCCCTACGAGCAGTACTTC.

This rearrangement joins TRBV5-6 to TRBJ2-5; 8 nucleotides agree with TRBD1. Germline-derived CDR1 and CDR2 are SGHDT and YYEEEE. The CDR3 is made up of 13 amino acids. V lost 3 bases, J lost 4 bases, and 2 bases stayed unmatched. CDR3 nucleotide sequence: TGTGCCAGCAGCTATGACAGGGGAGAGACCCAGTACTTC. Protein sequence: CASSYDRGETQYF.

This sequence joins TRBV5-4 and TRBJ1-4; possible D gene TRBD1, 5 bases. With 2 bases removed from V and 0 bases from J, the gap between germline ends came to 8 bases. This CDR3 region has 15 residues. The V gene's germline CDR1 is SGHNT and CDR2 YYREEE (reference sequence). The chain's CDR3 is CASSLGAATNEKLFF. CDR3 coding DNA: TGTGCCAGCAGCTTAGGGGCGGCAACTAATGAAAAACTGTTTTTT.